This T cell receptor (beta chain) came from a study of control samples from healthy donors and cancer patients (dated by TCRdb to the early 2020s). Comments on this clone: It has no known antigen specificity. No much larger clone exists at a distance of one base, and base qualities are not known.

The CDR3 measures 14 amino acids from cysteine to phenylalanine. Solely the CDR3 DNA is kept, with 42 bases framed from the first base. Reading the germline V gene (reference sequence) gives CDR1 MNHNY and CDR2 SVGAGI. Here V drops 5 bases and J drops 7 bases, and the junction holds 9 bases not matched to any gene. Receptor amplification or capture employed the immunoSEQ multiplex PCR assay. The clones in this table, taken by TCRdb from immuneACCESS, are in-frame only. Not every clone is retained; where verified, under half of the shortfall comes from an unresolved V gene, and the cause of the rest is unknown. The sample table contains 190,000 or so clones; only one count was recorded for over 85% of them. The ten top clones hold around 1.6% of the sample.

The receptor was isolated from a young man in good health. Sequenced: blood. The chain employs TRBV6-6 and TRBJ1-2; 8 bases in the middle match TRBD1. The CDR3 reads CASSTPGQASGYTF. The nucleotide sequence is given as TGTGCCAGCAGTACCCCGGGACAGGCTAGTGGCTACACCTTC.